The rows below give T cell receptor beta chains drawn from one sample of a study of radiotherapy plus CTLA-4 blockade in lung cancer. The repertoire was sequenced with immunoSEQ multiplex PCR; TCRdb's copy has only in-frame clones and lacks some. The sample gives roughly 110,000 clones, more than 70% of which show up once; 2% to 3% is in the top ten. The sequencing used peripheral blood, collected from a patient treated with radiotherapy plus ipilimumab. The receptor source for this set is a human donor with non-small cell lung cancer that progressed on radiotherapy plus ipilimumab. Some clones in this sample may be carry-over from other donors' samples. Each CDR3 is given with its conserved first and last residue. Fields, in order: CDR3 protein, CDR3 DNA, V gene, J gene, D gene, clone size. The D gene is left open where the match is weak. A row's size may be missing; if present it is once, few, many or a size class.

CDR3: CASSLPDRNYGYTF; DNA: TGTGCCAGCAGCTTACCCGACAGAAACTATGGCTACACCTTC; V: TRBV5-5; J: TRBJ1-2; D: -; size: -
CDR3: CAISGQGRDEQYF; DNA: TGTGCCATCAGCGGACAGGGGAGGGACGAGCAGTACTTC; V: TRBV10-3; J: TRBJ2-7; D: TRBD1; size: -
CDR3: CASSEAPGGNNSPLHF; DNA: TGTGCCAGCAGTGAAGCGCCGGGCGGTAATAATTCACCCCTCCACTTT; V: TRBV2; J: TRBJ1-6; D: -; size: few
CDR3: CASSDDAGVVDTQYF; DNA: TGTGCCAGCAGTGACGATGCGGGGGTGGTAGATACGCAGTATTTT; V: TRBV6-4; J: TRBJ2-3; D: TRBD2; size: many
CDR3: CARWFRTGVVEQYF; DNA: TGCGCCAGATGGTTTCGGACAGGGGTCGTTGAGCAGTACTTC; V: TRBV23-1; J: TRBJ2-7; D: TRBD1; size: few
CDR3: CASRPGTGTPYGYTF; DNA: TGTGCCAGCAGGCCCGGGACAGGGACCCCCTATGGCTACACCTTC; V: TRBV6-4; J: TRBJ1-2; D: TRBD1; size: -
CDR3: CASTPADTFNTEAFF; DNA: TGTGCCAGCACTCCCGCGGACACCTTTAACACTGAAGCTTTCTTT; V: TRBV6-1; J: TRBJ1-1; D: -; size: -
CDR3: CASSLAPTMYNEQFF; DNA: TGTGCCAGCAGCTTAGCGCCCACGATGTACAATGAGCAGTTCTTC; V: TRBV7-2; J: TRBJ2-1; D: -; size: -
CDR3: CASSLRGYGELFF; DNA: TGTGCCAGCAGCTTAAGGGGATACGGGGAGCTGTTTTTT; V: TRBV7-3; J: TRBJ2-2; D: -; size: -
CDR3: CASSLEGANEKLFF; DNA: TGCGCCAGCAGCTTAGAGGGGGCTAATGAAAAACTGTTTTTT; V: TRBV5-1; J: TRBJ1-4; D: -; size: once
CDR3: CASSTGYYEQYF; DNA: TGTGCCAGCAGTACAGGGTACTACGAGCAGTACTTC; V: TRBV28; J: TRBJ2-7; D: -; size: -
CDR3: CASSLTPQGGYGYTF; DNA: TGTGCCAGCAGCTTAACTCCACAGGGGGGCTATGGCTACACCTTC; V: TRBV7-8; J: TRBJ1-2; D: TRBD1; size: -
CDR3: CASTESSSDTQYF; DNA: TGTGCCAGCACCGAATCTAGCTCAGATACGCAGTATTTT; V: TRBV2; J: TRBJ2-3; D: -; size: once
CDR3: CASSFLNTEAFF; DNA: TGTGCCAGCAGCTTCCTGAACACTGAAGCTTTCTTT; V: TRBV11-2; J: TRBJ1-1; D: -; size: -
CDR3: CASTSPRAQETQYF; DNA: TGTGCCAGCACGAGTCCTAGAGCCCAAGAGACCCAGTACTTC; V: TRBV5-6; J: TRBJ2-5; D: -; size: -
CDR3: CASSLYEPWETEAFF; DNA: TGCGCCAGCAGCTTGTATGAGCCCTGGGAAACTGAAGCTTTCTTT; V: TRBV5-1; J: TRBJ1-1; D: -; size: -
CDR3: CASSLVTESTNEKLFF; DNA: TGTGCCAGCAGCTTGGTGACAGAGTCAACTAATGAAAAACTGTTTTTT; V: TRBV5-8; J: TRBJ1-4; D: -; size: -
CDR3: CASSWPVGRITDTQYF; DNA: TGTGCCAGCAGCTGGCCGGTGGGACGGATCACAGATACGCAGTATTTT; V: TRBV5-5; J: TRBJ2-3; D: -; size: -
CDR3: CASSQGTGDTGELFF; DNA: TGCGCCAGCAGCCAAGGGACAGGGGACACCGGGGAGCTGTTTTTT; V: TRBV4-3; J: TRBJ2-2; D: TRBD1; size: -
CDR3: CASSPRTGGDTGELFF; DNA: TGTGCCAGCAGCCCACGGACAGGGGGTGACACCGGGGAGCTGTTTTTT; V: TRBV7-3; J: TRBJ2-2; D: TRBD1; size: -
CDR3: CASSYSGGTTEAFF; DNA: TGTGCCAGCAGTTACTCAGGGGGGACCACTGAAGCTTTCTTT; V: TRBV6-5; J: TRBJ1-1; D: -; size: -
CDR3: CATSTAYQETQYF; DNA: TGTGCCACCAGCACGGCGTACCAAGAGACCCAGTACTTC; V: TRBV15; J: TRBJ2-5; D: -; size: -
CDR3: CASSPQGGYNEQFF; DNA: TGTGCCAGCAGCCCCCAGGGGGGGTACAATGAGCAGTTCTTC; V: TRBV9; J: TRBJ2-1; D: -; size: -
CDR3: CAWDSGTGVGETQYF; DNA: TGTGCCTGGGACTCCGGGACAGGGGTCGGAGAGACCCAGTACTTC; V: TRBV30; J: TRBJ2-5; D: TRBD1; size: -
CDR3: CASSLVPGNTIYF; DNA: TGTGCCAGCAGCTTAGTCCCTGGAAACACCATATATTTT; V: TRBV7-9; J: TRBJ1-3; D: -; size: -
CDR3: CASLDTSRVNGYTF; DNA: TGTGCCAGCTTGGACACTTCGCGGGTAAATGGCTACACCTTC; V: TRBV6-1; J: TRBJ1-2; D: -; size: -
CDR3: CASSSGRENTIYF; DNA: TGTGCCAGCAGCTCGGGGAGGGAAAACACCATATATTTT; V: TRBV7-3; J: TRBJ1-3; D: -; size: few
CDR3: CSVGDTYEQYF; DNA: TGCAGCGTGGGGGACACCTACGAGCAGTACTTC; V: TRBV29-1; J: TRBJ2-7; D: -; size: -
CDR3: CASSLFRPAAGGKNIQYF; DNA: TGTGCCAGCAGCTTGTTCAGACCAGCGGCCGGGGGAAAAAACATTCAGTACTTC; V: TRBV7-2; J: TRBJ2-4; D: -; size: -
CDR3: CASSLRRGPSYNEQFF; DNA: TGTGCCAGCAGCTTAAGGAGGGGGCCGTCATACAATGAGCAGTTCTTC; V: TRBV7-3; J: TRBJ2-1; D: -; size: once
CDR3: CASSVVPSGNTIYF; DNA: TGTGCCAGCAGCGTAGTGCCCTCTGGAAACACCATATATTTT; V: TRBV9; J: TRBJ1-3; D: -; size: -
CDR3: CASSPGGAEETQYF; DNA: TGCGCCAGCAGCCCGGGGGGGGCCGAGGAGACCCAGTACTTC; V: TRBV5-1; J: TRBJ2-5; D: TRBD2; size: -
CDR3: CASSLANYGYTF; DNA: TGTGCCAGCAGCTTAGCTAACTATGGCTACACCTTC; V: TRBV28; J: TRBJ1-2; D: -; size: -
CDR3: CASSQGGVIDGNTIYF; DNA: TGCGCCAGCAGCCAAGGTGGCGTAATCGATGGAAACACCATATATTTT; V: TRBV4-3; J: TRBJ1-3; D: -; size: -
CDR3: CASNYNSPLHF; DNA: TGTGCCAGCAACTATAATTCACCCCTCCACTTT; V: TRBV6-5; J: TRBJ1-6; D: -; size: -
CDR3: CASSRTGARSSYNSPLHF; DNA: TGTGCCAGCAGTCGGACAGGGGCAAGGAGCTCCTATAATTCACCCCTCCACTTT; V: TRBV2; J: TRBJ1-6; D: TRBD1; size: -
CDR3: CASSQTTGYGNTIYF; DNA: TGCGCCAGCAGCCAAACGACAGGGTATGGAAACACCATATATTTT; V: TRBV5-1; J: TRBJ1-3; D: TRBD1; size: -
CDR3: CASSQDFGGVTEAFF; DNA: TGCGCCAGCAGCCAAGACTTTGGGGGGGTCACTGAAGCTTTCTTT; V: TRBV4-3; J: TRBJ1-1; D: -; size: -
CDR3: CASSLGGTSVDTQYF; DNA: TGTGCCAGCAGCTTGGGTGGGACTAGCGTAGATACGCAGTATTTT; V: TRBV5-6; J: TRBJ2-3; D: TRBD2; size: -
CDR3: CATSRDLQGLGEQYF; DNA: TGTGCCACCAGCAGAGATTTACAGGGGTTGGGTGAGCAGTACTTC; V: TRBV15; J: TRBJ2-7; D: TRBD1; size: -
CDR3: CASSTGYSEAFF; DNA: TGTGCCAGCAGCACAGGCTACTCTGAAGCTTTCTTT; V: TRBV7-3; J: TRBJ1-1; D: -; size: -
CDR3: CASTTFRGEAFF; DNA: TGTGCCAGCACCACGTTTCGGGGCGAAGCTTTCTTT; V: TRBV6-5; J: TRBJ1-1; D: -; size: -
CDR3: CASSLVRGQGGNTIYF; DNA: TGTGCCAGCAGCTTAGTTCGGGGGCAAGGTGGAAACACCATATATTTT; V: TRBV11-2; J: TRBJ1-3; D: -; size: -
CDR3: CASSKARDSQPQHF; DNA: TGTGCCAGCAGCAAAGCGAGGGACAGTCAGCCCCAGCATTTT; V: TRBV21-1; J: TRBJ1-5; D: -; size: -
CDR3: CASSREPNGNYGYTF; DNA: TGCGCCAGCAGCCGAGAGCCCAACGGAAACTATGGCTACACCTTC; V: TRBV4-1; J: TRBJ1-2; D: -; size: once
CDR3: CASSLDRSYEQYF; DNA: TGTGCCAGCAGCTTGGACAGGTCCTACGAGCAGTACTTC; V: TRBV7-9; J: TRBJ2-7; D: TRBD1; size: once
CDR3: CASSLSGGSYNEQFF; DNA: TGTGCCAGCAGCTTGAGCGGGGGCTCCTACAATGAGCAGTTCTTC; V: TRBV5-4; J: TRBJ2-1; D: TRBD2; size: -
CDR3: CAISESRSNTGELFF; DNA: TGTGCCATCAGTGAGTCCAGGTCGAACACCGGGGAGCTGTTTTTT; V: TRBV10-3; J: TRBJ2-2; D: -; size: -
CDR3: CASSLVGTSYEQYF; DNA: TGTGCCAGCAGCTTGGTTGGCACTTCCTACGAGCAGTACTTC; V: TRBV5-8; J: TRBJ2-7; D: -; size: many
CDR3: CASSATGMGNTIYF; DNA: TGTGCCAGCAGTGCGACAGGGATGGGAAACACCATATATTTT; V: TRBV2; J: TRBJ1-3; D: TRBD1; size: -
CDR3: CASSQAGTSGSEQFF; DNA: TGCGCCAGCAGCCAGGCCGGGACTAGCGGGAGCGAGCAGTTCTTC; V: TRBV4-1; J: TRBJ2-1; D: TRBD2; size: -
CDR3: CATSREGQATREQYF; DNA: TGTGCCACCAGCAGAGAGGGACAGGCTACTAGAGAGCAGTACTTC; V: TRBV15; J: TRBJ2-7; D: TRBD1; size: -
CDR3: CASSLGRGLGYGYTF; DNA: TGTGCCAGCAGTTTAGGGAGGGGACTCGGCTATGGCTACACCTTC; V: TRBV27; J: TRBJ1-2; D: -; size: -
CDR3: CASTPSPGGWTEAFF; DNA: TGTGCCAGCACCCCCTCGCCAGGGGGTTGGACTGAAGCTTTCTTT; V: TRBV11-1; J: TRBJ1-1; D: TRBD1; size: -
CDR3: CASSPSGQAHYYEQYF; DNA: TGTGCCAGCTCACCCTCGGGACAGGCCCACTACTACGAGCAGTACTTC; V: TRBV18; J: TRBJ2-7; D: TRBD1; size: -
CDR3: CASSPGQGLLKYF; DNA: TGCGCCAGCAGCCCAGGACAGGGTCTTTTAAAGTACTTC; V: TRBV4-1; J: TRBJ2-7; D: TRBD1; size: -
CDR3: CAGDRGPTGEQFF; DNA: TGTGCCGGGGACAGGGGGCCTACTGGGGAGCAGTTCTTC; V: TRBV7-2; J: TRBJ2-1; D: TRBD1; size: -
CDR3: CASSPPIGQLNANTGELFF; DNA: TGTGCCAGCAGCCCCCCCATAGGACAGCTCAATGCGAACACCGGGGAGCTGTTTTTT; V: TRBV7-9; J: TRBJ2-2; D: -; size: -
CDR3: CASSPRGWAGELFF; DNA: TGTGCCAGCAGCCCGCGGGGATGGGCCGGGGAGCTGTTTTTT; V: TRBV6-1; J: TRBJ2-2; D: -; size: -